This TCR beta chain was retrieved from a study of blood T cells in healthy people across ages. Notes on the study in general: Possibly confounding the expanded clonotype changes was the fact that donor CMV status was unknown. With naive T cell percentage, TCR beta diversity showed a strong correlation.

Alongside a J-beta primer mix, a sample-barcoded 5' primer served in a second PCR lasting roughly 7 to 11 cycles. Via MiXCR, TCRdb re-called the 5' RACE reads, giving one row per CDR3 protein. The table records just under 900,000 distinct CDR3 sequences, about 28% of them present only once. Germline V gives CDR1 SEHNR, CDR2 FQNEAQ (reference sequence). The CDR3 covers 15 residues. Trimming removed 1 base from V and 6 bases from J; junction bases left unmatched: 5. Comments on this clonotype: Its antigen is not identified.

The chain combines TRBV7-9 with TRBJ2-1; 8 bases align to TRBD2. Sequencing was carried out using blood. The TCR was taken from a woman older than 75 in good health. CDR3 sequence: CASSLDLGLANEQFF. CDR3 DNA: TGTGCCAGCAGCTTAGATCTCGGACTAGCCAATGAGCAGTTCTTC.